This T cell receptor (beta chain) was found in a study of human T cells and chemical hapten exposure. The library labeled individual cDNA molecules by adding unique molecular identifiers to them. MiXCR was run by TCRdb on the RACE reads, yielding one entry per CDR3 protein. The table has 100,000 to 150,000 distinct CDR3 sequences, approximately 15% seen once. The time point: patch test 1, 2 weeks after DPC sensitization. Noted treatment: therapeutic diphenylcyclopropenone sensitization with weekly scalp DPC. This clonotype was observed many times. V lost 4 bases to trimming and J lost 1 base, with 8 bases between them. In germline, CDR1 is SEHNR, CDR2 FQNEAQ (reference sequence). The CDR3 spans 14 residues.

The chain recombines TRBV7-9 with TRBJ1-5; D call uncertain. This TCR derives from a man between 18 and 29 years old with alopecia areata. Some clones in this sample may be carry-over from other donors' samples. The specimen was whole blood, collected in connection with sensitization to the hapten diphenylcyclopropenone (DPC). The CDR3 sequence: CASSSDLSNQPQHF. The CDR3, as DNA: TGTGCCAGCAGCTCCGACCTAAGCAATCAGCCCCAGCATTTT.